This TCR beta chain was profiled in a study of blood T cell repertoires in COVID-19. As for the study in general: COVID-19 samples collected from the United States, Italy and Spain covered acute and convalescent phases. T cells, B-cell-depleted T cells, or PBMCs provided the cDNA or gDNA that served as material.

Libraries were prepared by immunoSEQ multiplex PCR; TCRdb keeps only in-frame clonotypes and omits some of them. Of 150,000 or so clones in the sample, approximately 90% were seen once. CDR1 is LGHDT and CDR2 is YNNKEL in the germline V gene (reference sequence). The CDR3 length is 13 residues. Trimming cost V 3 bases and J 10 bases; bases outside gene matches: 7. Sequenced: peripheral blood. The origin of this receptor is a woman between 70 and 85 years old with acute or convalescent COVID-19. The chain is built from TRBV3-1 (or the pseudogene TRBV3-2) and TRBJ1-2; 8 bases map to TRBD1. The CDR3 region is CASSHGTGTAYTF. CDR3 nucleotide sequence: TGTGCCAGCAGCCATGGGACAGGAACGGCCTACACCTTC.